The rows below give T cell receptor beta chains drawn from one sample of a study of control samples from healthy donors and cancer patients. The repertoire was sequenced with immunoSEQ multiplex PCR; TCRdb's copy has only in-frame clones and lacks some. The repertoire includes 120,000 or so clones, 80% to 95% of them detected once, and 7.8% sits in the top ten. Source material: blood. The receptor set was obtained from a woman younger than 30 in good health. The CDR3 runs from the conserved cysteine through the conserved F or W. A D gene is named only where the DNA matches it firmly. The size of a clone is reported for some rows only, either as once, few or many, or as a class for expanded clones.

d_gene: NA; v_gene: TRBV29-1; abundance: NA; j_gene: TRBJ1-3; CDR3aa: CSVQGAGNTIYF; CDR3nt: TGCAGCGTGCAAGGCGCTGGAAACACCATATATTTT
d_gene: NA; v_gene: TRBV4-3; abundance: NA; j_gene: TRBJ1-4; CDR3aa: CASSPAWAPRNEKLFF; CDR3nt: TGCGCCAGCAGCCCGGCTTGGGCCCCACGGAATGAAAAACTGTTTTTT
d_gene: NA; v_gene: TRBV7-9; abundance: NA; j_gene: TRBJ2-5; CDR3aa: CASSLFSGPETQYF; CDR3nt: TGTGCCAGCAGCTTATTTTCAGGTCCAGAGACCCAGTACTTC
d_gene: TRBD1; v_gene: TRBV11-2; abundance: NA; j_gene: TRBJ1-4; CDR3aa: CASSTGQGSYNEKLFF; CDR3nt: TGTGCCAGCAGCACGGGACAGGGCTCCTATAATGAAAAACTGTTTTTT
d_gene: TRBD2; v_gene: TRBV19; abundance: NA; j_gene: TRBJ2-1; CDR3aa: CASSSTSGSSYNEQFF; CDR3nt: TGTGCCAGTAGCTCGACTAGCGGGAGCTCCTACAATGAGCAGTTCTTC
d_gene: TRBD1; v_gene: TRBV6-2/TRBV6-3; abundance: once; j_gene: TRBJ1-1; CDR3aa: CASSYRGDSEAFF; CDR3nt: TGTGCCAGCAGTTACAGGGGGGACAGTGAAGCTTTCTTT
d_gene: NA; v_gene: TRBV5-1; abundance: NA; j_gene: TRBJ2-7; CDR3aa: CASTGFEDSYEQYF; CDR3nt: TGCGCCAGCACCGGTTTTGAGGATTCCTACGAGCAGTACTTC
d_gene: TRBD1; v_gene: TRBV5-4; abundance: NA; j_gene: TRBJ1-2; CDR3aa: CASSSPRTGVYGYTF; CDR3nt: TGTGCCAGCAGCTCCCCCCGGACAGGGGTCTATGGCTACACCTTC
d_gene: NA; v_gene: TRBV30; abundance: NA; j_gene: TRBJ1-2; CDR3aa: CAWRLDRNYGYTF; CDR3nt: TGTGCCTGGAGACTGGACCGAAACTATGGCTACACCTTC
d_gene: TRBD1; v_gene: TRBV28; abundance: NA; j_gene: TRBJ2-7; CDR3aa: CASSPHRGSSYEQYF; CDR3nt: TGTGCCAGCAGCCCACACAGGGGGTCCTCCTACGAGCAGTACTTC
d_gene: NA; v_gene: TRBV28; abundance: few; j_gene: TRBJ2-7; CDR3aa: CASSSLGGQTLYEQYF; CDR3nt: TGTGCCAGCAGTTCCCTCGGGGGACAAACACTCTACGAGCAGTACTTC
d_gene: NA; v_gene: TRBV7-9; abundance: NA; j_gene: TRBJ2-3; CDR3aa: CASSLVGGGTDTQYF; CDR3nt: TGTGCCAGCAGCTTAGTGGGGGGTGGCACAGATACGCAGTATTTT
d_gene: TRBD2; v_gene: TRBV5-1; abundance: NA; j_gene: TRBJ2-3; CDR3aa: CASSFGGGTDTQYF; CDR3nt: TGCGCCAGCAGCTTTGGCGGGGGGACAGATACGCAGTATTTT
d_gene: NA; v_gene: TRBV4-3; abundance: NA; j_gene: TRBJ2-3; CDR3aa: CASSQRGIEEVTDTQYF; CDR3nt: TGCGCCAGCAGCCAGAGGGGTATTGAGGAGGTAACAGATACGCAGTATTTT
d_gene: NA; v_gene: TRBV3-1/TRBV3-2; abundance: NA; j_gene: TRBJ2-1; CDR3aa: CASSLSPGVQQFF; CDR3nt: TGTGCCAGCAGCCTCTCACCGGGAGTTCAGCAGTTCTTC
d_gene: TRBD2; v_gene: TRBV11-2; abundance: NA; j_gene: TRBJ2-1; CDR3aa: CASTQTSLAYNEQFF; CDR3nt: TGTGCCAGCACCCAGACTAGCCTTGCGTACAATGAGCAGTTCTTC
d_gene: NA; v_gene: TRBV7-6; abundance: NA; j_gene: TRBJ1-1; CDR3aa: CASSLAGYTEAFF; CDR3nt: TGTGCCAGCAGCTTAGCTGGATACACTGAAGCTTTCTTT
d_gene: TRBD2; v_gene: TRBV4-2; abundance: few; j_gene: TRBJ2-7; CDR3aa: CASSQQGLAGYYEQYF; CDR3nt: TGTGCCAGCAGCCAACAAGGACTAGCGGGGTACTACGAGCAGTACTTC
d_gene: NA; v_gene: TRBV7-2; abundance: NA; j_gene: TRBJ1-1; CDR3aa: CASSLTGGMNTEAFF; CDR3nt: TGTGCCAGCAGCTTAACCGGCGGAATGAACACTGAAGCTTTCTTT
d_gene: NA; v_gene: TRBV4-1; abundance: once; j_gene: TRBJ2-7; CDR3aa: CASSHSLSVGGPYEQYF; CDR3nt: TGCGCCAGCAGCCACTCCTTATCAGTGGGGGGGCCCTACGAGCAGTACTTC
d_gene: NA; v_gene: TRBV20-1; abundance: NA; j_gene: TRBJ2-7; CDR3aa: CSAPGTYEQYF; CDR3nt: TGCAGTGCCCCCGGCACCTACGAGCAGTACTTC
d_gene: NA; v_gene: TRBV29-1; abundance: NA; j_gene: TRBJ1-2; CDR3aa: CSVEDRWKGDYGYTF; CDR3nt: TGCAGCGTTGAAGATCGTTGGAAAGGAGACTATGGCTACACCTTC
d_gene: TRBD2; v_gene: TRBV11-1; abundance: NA; j_gene: TRBJ2-3; CDR3aa: CASSLGDAGVPDTQYF; CDR3nt: TGTGCCAGCAGCTTAGGCGACGCGGGGGTCCCAGATACGCAGTATTTT
d_gene: NA; v_gene: TRBV24-1; abundance: NA; j_gene: TRBJ2-2; CDR3aa: CATSRNTGELFF; CDR3nt: TGTGCCACCAGTCGAAACACCGGGGAGCTGTTTTTT
d_gene: NA; v_gene: TRBV27; abundance: NA; j_gene: TRBJ1-6; CDR3aa: CASSLSQNNSPLHF; CDR3nt: TGTGCCAGCAGTTTAAGCCAAAATAATTCACCCCTCCACTTT
d_gene: NA; v_gene: TRBV2; abundance: NA; j_gene: TRBJ1-2; CDR3aa: CASSEETHRVGGAYGYTF; CDR3nt: TGTGCCAGCAGTGAAGAAACGCACAGGGTCGGAGGTGCCTATGGCTACACCTTC
d_gene: NA; v_gene: TRBV6-5; abundance: NA; j_gene: TRBJ2-5; CDR3aa: CASSISGQTQYF; CDR3nt: TGTGCCAGCAGTATTAGCGGCCAGACCCAGTACTTC
d_gene: TRBD2; v_gene: TRBV5-4; abundance: NA; j_gene: TRBJ2-7; CDR3aa: CASRIGGGAVYEQYF; CDR3nt: TGTGCCAGCAGAATTGGCGGGGGGGCCGTCTACGAGCAGTACTTC
d_gene: TRBD1; v_gene: TRBV24-1; abundance: NA; j_gene: TRBJ2-2; CDR3aa: CATSDFRRGTGGIAGELFF; CDR3nt: TGTGCCACCAGTGATTTTCGGAGGGGGACAGGGGGCATAGCCGGGGAGCTGTTTTTT
d_gene: NA; v_gene: TRBV28; abundance: NA; j_gene: TRBJ1-1; CDR3aa: CASSGGVTEAFF; CDR3nt: TGTGCCAGCAGTGGGGGGGTCACTGAAGCTTTCTTT
d_gene: TRBD1; v_gene: TRBV28; abundance: NA; j_gene: TRBJ2-7; CDR3aa: CASMRGPPSYEQYF; CDR3nt: TGTGCCAGCATGAGGGGGCCGCCCTCCTACGAGCAGTACTTC
d_gene: NA; v_gene: TRBV5-6; abundance: NA; j_gene: TRBJ2-3; CDR3aa: CASSALNGDTQYF; CDR3nt: TGTGCCAGCAGCGCCTTGAATGGGGATACGCAGTATTTT
d_gene: TRBD1; v_gene: TRBV19; abundance: NA; j_gene: TRBJ1-5; CDR3aa: CASSMEGTGVRAQHF; CDR3nt: TGTGCCAGTAGCATGGAAGGGACAGGCGTGAGGGCCCAGCATTTT